The T cell receptor (beta chain) described here comes from a study of identical twins. Study-wide results and caveats: There was an excess of low generation probability in the out-of-frame alpha sequences that twins shared. Models underestimated out-of-frame TCR alpha sharing in monozygotic twins. These conclusions were based on statistical analysis (cross-sectional, not following the same donors).

A few counts support this clonotype. Its antigen remains unidentified. Unique molecular identifiers were in the cDNA, with template-switch universal primer binding. TCRdb processed the 5' RACE reads anew with MiXCR; each CDR3 protein has one entry. Of 400,000 to 600,000 distinct CDR3 sequences in the sample, about a fifth were seen once. This sample was shared with a second study, whose subject was yellow fever vaccine responses in identical twins.

This receptor was identified in a woman younger than 35 in good health. The specimen was CD4+ T cells sorted from blood.

The CDR3 loop is CASSSDTSGANVLTF. For the CDR3, the DNA is TGCGCCAGCAGCTCGGACACCTCTGGGGCCAACGTCCTGACTTTC. The chain employs TRBV5-1 and TRBJ2-6; D is possibly TRBD1 (5 bases). From germline, CDR1 is SGHRS and CDR2 YFSETQ. Trimming stripped 3 bases from V and 0 bases from J, with 7 bases between. The CDR3 has 15 residues.